The rows below give T cell receptor beta chains drawn from one sample of a study of blood T cells in healthy people across ages. TCRdb reanalysed the 5' RACE reads using MiXCR and keeps one entry per CDR3 protein. The profile shows around 990,000 distinct CDR3 sequences, about 25% of them singletons. This same sample was also taken into another study, of T cells of mothers and their children.

Sample: blood. These receptors all come from a girl aged 2-9 years in good health. CDR3s include the opening cysteine and the closing phenylalanine or tryptophan. Each record gives: D gene, J gene, clone size, V gene, CDR3 DNA, CDR3 protein. A D gene is named only where the DNA matches it firmly. Expanded clones get a size class; other rows say once, few or many, or leave the size out.

>.|TRBJ2-7|few|TRBV6-1
TGTGCCAGCATGGGGGGCCTGAGCTCCTACGAGCAGTACTTC
CASMGGLSSYEQYF
>TRBD2|TRBJ2-3|few|TRBV29-1
TGCAGCGTTGAAGACTCGGGACTACCTATCACAGATACGCAGTATTTT
CSVEDSGLPITDTQYF
>.|TRBJ2-4|few|TRBV12-3/TRBV12-4
TGTGCCAGCAGTTTCGGGAAAGGGGGGAGTTTGATTCAGTACTTC
CASSFGKGGSLIQYF
>TRBD1|TRBJ2-4|many|TRBV10-1
TGCGCCAGCAGCGCGACAGGGGGGTTAGCCAAAAACATTCAGTACTTC
CASSATGGLAKNIQYF
>TRBD2|TRBJ2-3|.|TRBV4-1
TGCGCCAGCAGCCTTGCGCCCGCGGGGGTGGATACGCAGTATTTT
CASSLAPAGVDTQYF
>.|TRBJ2-5|few|TRBV29-1
TGCAGCGCCCCAGCGCACTCCCAAGAGACCCAGTACTTC
CSAPAHSQETQYF
>.|TRBJ2-5|.|TRBV4-3
TGCGCCAGCAGCCAAAGGTTGGGGGAGACCCAGTACTTC
CASSQRLGETQYF
>TRBD2|TRBJ2-1|.|TRBV7-2
TGTGCCAGCAGCTTATTAGCGGGAGGACTAGTGGGGGAGCAGTTCTTC
CASSLLAGGLVGEQFF
>.|TRBJ1-2|.|TRBV20-1
TGCAGTGCTAGAGTACACGGGGTAGGCTACACCTTC
CSARVHGVGYTF
>.|TRBJ2-7|few|TRBV9
TGTGCCAGCAGCGTGTCTACAGGCTACGAGCAGTACTTC
CASSVSTGYEQYF
>TRBD1|TRBJ1-2|once|TRBV7-9
TGTGCCAGCAGCACGAGGACAGGGGGGTATGGCTACACCTTC
CASSTRTGGYGYTF
>.|TRBJ2-4|.|TRBV20-1
TGCAGTGTATTTGGGGCCAAAAACATTCAGTACTTC
CSVFGAKNIQYF
>.|TRBJ2-3|few|TRBV12-3/TRBV12-4
TGTGCCAGCAGTTTCCACCCGAGCGGGTCCACAGATACGCAGTATTTT
CASSFHPSGSTDTQYF
>TRBD1|TRBJ2-1|.|TRBV24-1
TGTGCCACCAGTGATTTATCCGGACAGGGAAATGAGCAGTTCTTC
CATSDLSGQGNEQFF
>.|TRBJ2-1|.|TRBV7-2
TGTGCCAGCAGCTTAGTCCAATGGAATGAGCAGTTCTTC
CASSLVQWNEQFF
>TRBD2|TRBJ2-7|few|TRBV19
TGTGCCAGCCATACAGCGGGAAATTTATACGAGCAGTACTTC
CASHTAGNLYEQYF
>TRBD2|TRBJ2-1|.|TRBV12-3/TRBV12-4
TGTGCCAGCAGCCCGGATACTCTACTAGCGGGAGGTCGATCCTACAATGAGCAGTTCTTC
CASSPDTLLAGGRSYNEQFF
>TRBD1|TRBJ2-5|.|TRBV5-1
TGCGCCAGCAGCCCGGGACAGGGGGCAAAGACCCAGTACTTC
CASSPGQGAKTQYF
>TRBD2|TRBJ2-1|.|TRBV29-1
TGCAGCTTAAAGCGGGGCTCCTACAATGAGCAGTTCTTC
CSLKRGSYNEQFF
>.|TRBJ1-1|few|TRBV20-1
TGCAGTGCTAGAGTTCGTGGGGGGTTGACTGAAGCTTTCTTT
CSARVRGGLTEAFF
>TRBD2|TRBJ2-3|.|TRBV4-3
TGCGCCAGCAGCCAAAGGACTAGCGGGGTTACAGATACGCAGTATTTT
CASSQRTSGVTDTQYF
>.|TRBJ2-7|.|TRBV20-1
TGCAGTGCTAGACTCGGCGGGTACGAGCAGTACTTC
CSARLGGYEQYF
>.|TRBJ1-2|.|TRBV11-2
TGTGCCAGCAGACAACCTTTGAGGTGGGGCTACACCTTC
CASRQPLRWGYTF
>.|TRBJ2-7|.|TRBV12-3/TRBV12-4
TGTGCCAGCAGTTCCCACCGGGGGGCCTATAACCCTTCCTACGAGCAGTACTTC
CASSSHRGAYNPSYEQYF
>.|TRBJ1-1|many|TRBV6-5
TGTGCCAGCAGTTACTCCCCCGGGAACACTGAAGCTTTCTTT
CASSYSPGNTEAFF
>.|TRBJ2-7|few|TRBV20-1
TGCAGTGCTAGAGATCTCGCGGTCTCCTACGAGCAGTACTTC
CSARDLAVSYEQYF
>.|TRBJ1-2|few|TRBV6-5
TGTGCCAGCAGTTACTTCGGGAAAGACTATGGCTACACCTTC
CASSYFGKDYGYTF
>TRBD2|TRBJ2-1|.|TRBV11-2
TGTGCCAGCAGCCACCTGACTAGCGGCGACCTCAATGAGCAGTTCTTC
CASSHLTSGDLNEQFF
>.|TRBJ1-6|few|TRBV12-3/TRBV12-4
TGTGCCAGCAGAAATTTGGCGGGTTCACCCCTCCACTTT
CASRNLAGSPLHF
>.|TRBJ2-5|few|TRBV29-1
TGCAGCGTTGCAACCTTAGCGGCAGAGACCCAGTACTTC
CSVATLAAETQYF
>TRBD1|TRBJ1-2|few|TRBV28
TGTGCCAGCAGTTTAGAGGACAGGGCAGTCTATGGCTACACCTTC
CASSLEDRAVYGYTF
>.|TRBJ1-4|few|TRBV20-1
TGCAGTGCTAGAGATCTGAGGGTCGAAAATGAAAAACTGTTTTTT
CSARDLRVENEKLFF
>TRBD2|TRBJ2-5|few|TRBV6-5
TGTGCCAGCAGTTACGCCGGGACTAGCGGGGGCCCCCAAGAGACCCAGTACTTC
CASSYAGTSGGPQETQYF
>TRBD2|TRBJ2-7|few|TRBV7-2
TGTGCCAGCAGCTTAGAACCTAGCGGGACCGATCCCGAGCAGTACTTC
CASSLEPSGTDPEQYF
>.|TRBJ2-7|.|TRBV7-6
TGTGCCAGCAGCTTAAGGCCATCGGGGACCTCCTCTAGAAGCTCCTACGAGCAGTACTTC
CASSLRPSGTSSRSSYEQYF
>.|TRBJ1-2|few|TRBV13
TGTGCCAGCAGCTTGGGGCGGGGGCCGAATGGCTACACCTTC
CASSLGRGPNGYTF
>TRBD2|TRBJ2-5|.|TRBV10-3
TGTGCCACCGGCCGGGGGGAGGAGACCCAGTACTTC
CATGRGEETQYF
>TRBD2|TRBJ2-1|.|TRBV4-1
TGCGCCAGCAGCCTCCTAGCGGGGGCACCCAATGAGCAGTTCTTC
CASSLLAGAPNEQFF
>.|TRBJ1-2|.|TRBV5-1
TGCGCCAGCAGCCGAACTTTTTCAGAAGCTAACTATGGCTACACCTTC
CASSRTFSEANYGYTF
>.|TRBJ2-4|.|TRBV12-3/TRBV12-4
TGTGCCAGCAGTTTGGCCCCCGGGACTTCCAAAAACATTCAGTACTTC
CASSLAPGTSKNIQYF
>TRBD1|TRBJ2-7|few|TRBV4-1
TGCGCCAGCAGCCCGCGACAGGGCCACGAGCAGTACTTC
CASSPRQGHEQYF
>TRBD1|TRBJ1-2|.|TRBV7-9
TGTGCCAGCAGTCGACAGGGGGCGAGCTATGGCTACACCTTC
CASSRQGASYGYTF
>.|TRBJ2-5|.|TRBV7-8
TGTGCCAGCAGCTTAGGAAGGAAGAATAGCGCAATATTACAACAAGAGGCCCAGTACTTC
CASSLGRKNSAILQQEAQYF